This T cell receptor beta chain was identified in a study of CD8 T cells in Susac syndrome. This clonotype has a handful of counts. Looked up from germline, CDR1 is GTSNPN and CDR2 is SVGIG (reference sequence). The CDR3 loop spans 14 amino acids. Trimming cost V 1 base and J 9 bases, with 16 bases left between them. It was with random hexamers that 0.5 to 1 ug RNA was reverse transcribed. MiXCR, run by TCRdb on the immunoSEQ multiplex PCR reads, gives a single entry per CDR3 protein. Of some 200,000 distinct CDR3 sequences listed, approximately 96% are singletons. This sequence joins TRBV30 and TRBJ2-1; D is possibly TRBD2 (6 bases). This receptor was taken from a human donor with Susac syndrome. The sequenced sample was CD4+ T cells from PBMCs. The CDR3 here is CAWSGDSLRGEQFF. The CDR3 coding sequence is TGTGCCTGGAGTGGGGACTCTCTCCGGGGTGAGCAGTTCTTC. Full variable domain (outside the CDR3, taken from reference TRBV30 and TRBJ2-1): SQTIHQWPATLVQPVGSPLSLECTVEGTSNPNLYWYRQAAGRGLQLLFYSVGIGQISSEVPQNLSASRPQDRQFILSSKKLLLSDSGFYLCAWSGDSLRGEQFFGPGTRLTVL.